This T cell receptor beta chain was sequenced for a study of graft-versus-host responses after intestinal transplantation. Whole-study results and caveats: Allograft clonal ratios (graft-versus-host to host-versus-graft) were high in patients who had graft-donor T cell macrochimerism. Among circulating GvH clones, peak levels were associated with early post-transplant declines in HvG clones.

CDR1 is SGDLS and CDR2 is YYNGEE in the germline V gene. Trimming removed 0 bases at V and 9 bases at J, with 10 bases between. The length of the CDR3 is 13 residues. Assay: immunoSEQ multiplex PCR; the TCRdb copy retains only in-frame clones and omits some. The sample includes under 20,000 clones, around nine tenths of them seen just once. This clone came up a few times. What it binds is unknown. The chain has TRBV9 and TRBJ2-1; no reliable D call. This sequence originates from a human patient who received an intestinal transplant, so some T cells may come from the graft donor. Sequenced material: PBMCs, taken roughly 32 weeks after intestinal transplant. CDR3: CASSVVDVGEQFF. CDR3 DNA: TGTGCCAGCAGCGTAGTAGACGTGGGTGAGCAGTTCTTC. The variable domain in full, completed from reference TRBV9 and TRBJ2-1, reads DSGVTQTPKHLITATGQRVTLRCSPRSGDLSVYWYQQSLDQGLQFLIQYYNGEERAKGNILERFSAQQFPDLHSELNLSSLELGDSALYFCASSVVDVGEQFFGPGTRLTVL.